Listed below are T cell receptor beta chains from one sample, sequenced in a study of T cell repertoires in cytomegalovirus infection. These TCRs are of unknown antigen specificity. TCRdb redid the calling of the reads with MiXCR, one entry per CDR3 protein. The sample includes tens of thousands of distinct CDR3 sequences, more than 25% of them seen just once. Input material: PBMCs, sequenced either directly or after in vitro stimulation (not recorded which). Receptor source: a human donor in good health (CMV status not recorded). Some clones in this sample may be carry-over from other donors' samples. The CDR3 runs from the conserved cysteine through the conserved F or W. Clone size is stated in some rows and not others, as once, few, many or a class when expanded.

CDR3aa,abundance,j_gene,v_gene
CASSPPGLAGGWKFF,few,TRBJ2-1,TRBV27
CSARDLQSLSLYEQYF,NA,TRBJ2-7,TRBV20-1
CSAIQGNYGGYTF,NA,TRBJ1-2,TRBV20-1
CASSDADRGEQYF,few,TRBJ2-7,TRBV5-1
CASATRGRGTSPLHF,few,TRBJ1-6,TRBV11-2
CASSLLTGFKNIQYF,few,TRBJ2-4,TRBV7-2
CASSLGQDPFYEQYF,few,TRBJ2-7,TRBV12-3/TRBV12-4
CASSLGLAGDGETQYF,NA,TRBJ2-5,TRBV7-2
CAIKGIAGGVNEQFF,few,TRBJ2-1,TRBV10-3
CASSFRDGEQFF,NA,TRBJ2-1,TRBV7-2
CASRESGDTVGYTF,NA,TRBJ1-2,TRBV6-1
CSARGLAGTDTQYF,NA,TRBJ2-3,TRBV20-1
CASSQEGGTFPTDTQYF,NA,TRBJ2-3,TRBV14
CASSPLPGGNTEAFF,NA,TRBJ1-1,TRBV4-1
CASTVGLGSPLHF,NA,TRBJ1-6,TRBV19
CASSIGFAAPNTEAFF,few,TRBJ1-1,TRBV19
CASSLDLHTEAFF,few,TRBJ1-1,TRBV5-1
CANSPMGQYNEQFF,NA,TRBJ2-1,TRBV28
CASSLLGPDTQYF,many,TRBJ2-3,TRBV7-2
CSVDNGQGLAFF,NA,TRBJ1-1,TRBV29-1
CASSPSVTGRAEAFF,NA,TRBJ1-1,TRBV27
CASSVTGSITEAFF,NA,TRBJ1-1,TRBV5-6
CASSPGVRDRGYNEQFF,many,TRBJ2-1,TRBV7-9
CASSPTSGGSDTQYF,NA,TRBJ2-3,TRBV7-9
CSASRATGANVLTF,NA,TRBJ2-6,TRBV20-1
CASSLGGPYEQYF,many,TRBJ2-7,TRBV7-9
CASSPGLDGSVAEQFF,few,TRBJ2-1,TRBV5-1
CASSTKAGTGGVKLFF,few,TRBJ1-4,TRBV5-4
CSASKPGTSYNEQFF,NA,TRBJ2-1,TRBV20-1
CASSLTGTDTQYF,NA,TRBJ2-3,TRBV12-3/TRBV12-4
CAISATGGNYEQYF,few,TRBJ2-7,TRBV10-3
CSAILLAGLLETQYF,NA,TRBJ2-5,TRBV20-1
CSAIRDRDYEQYF,few,TRBJ2-7,TRBV20-1
CASSLGRADTQYF,NA,TRBJ2-3,TRBV27
CASRHDPSGSRGTGELFF,few,TRBJ2-2,TRBV2
CASSYRSNEKLFF,few,TRBJ1-4,TRBV6-6
CASAKGGAGGTETQYF,NA,TRBJ2-5,TRBV19
CASSPPGIIQYF,few,TRBJ2-4,TRBV6-6
CSARARHLYEQYF,NA,TRBJ2-7,TRBV20-1
CASSRRVQETQYF,many,TRBJ2-5,TRBV7-2
CASSLEKGAASTDTQYF,few,TRBJ2-3,TRBV11-2
CASSLFFRAGTTDTQYF,many,TRBJ2-3,TRBV7-8
CASSLDTTEAFF,NA,TRBJ1-1,TRBV7-2
CASSHPFGEKLFF,few,TRBJ1-4,TRBV4-2
CASSPTAISYEQYF,NA,TRBJ2-7,TRBV4-1